The following is a T cell receptor beta chain sequence with its context. Its target is unknown. The entry originates in a study of cytomegalovirus exposure and HLA in healthy donors. Overall study results and limits: A later analysis linked a missense variant in DCLRE1C to the trimming of TCR beta V and J genes. Rare TCR sequences dominated, though some public TCRs recurred in many donors. Researchers reportedly found TCR beta sequences accurately predicted most subjects' HLA-A and HLA-B alleles.

Primers included in the PCR were 60 Vbeta and 13 Jbeta primers. This table comes from immunoSEQ multiplex PCR, and its TCRdb copy is limited to in-frame clones, with some not included. Of 90,000 or so clones in the sample, 82% were seen once. Germline CDR1 is MNHEY and CDR2 is SMNVEV (reference sequence). V lost 2 bases, J lost 5 bases, and 12 bases lay in between. This CDR3 region has 14 residues. This chain uses TRBV27 with TRBJ2-5; maybe TRBD1 (6 bases). Sequenced sample: PBMCs. The origin of this receptor is a man aged 50 or older in good health and CMV-seronegative. The CDR3 loop reads CASSLRAGDETQYF. The CDR3 DNA is TGTGCCAGCAGTTTAAGGGCAGGGGACGAGACCCAGTACTTC.